The sequence of this T cell receptor (beta chain) was determined in a study of CD8+CD57+ T cells in acquired aplastic anemia. About the study: CD4+ and CD8+ cells, once sorted, gave DNA averaging approximately 3 ug.

Genomic DNA, the template, was used for profiling of the TCR beta VDJ and CDR3. TCRdb reanalysed the reads using MiXCR and keeps one entry per CDR3 protein. Counted here are about 190,000 distinct CDR3 sequences, 64% occurring once; the ten biggest clones make up under 60%. Germline CDR1 reads LNHDA; CDR2 reads SQIVND (reference sequence). Trimming stripped 7 bases from V and 6 bases from J, with 13 bases between. This CDR3 has 14 amino acids. Study findings and constraints: Some 29 shared CD8+ CDR3s appeared highly expressed within patients' immunodominant clones.

This clonotype was found once. Its target is not known. The sequence derives from a human donor with severe aplastic anemia or a healthy control (not recorded which). V is TRBV19 and J is TRBJ1-6; D is unresolved. Sequencing was done on a sample of sorted CD4+, CD8+, or CD8+CD57+ T cells (not recorded which) from PBMCs. CDR3 residues: CASKERAINSPLHF. CDR3 coding DNA: TGTGCCAGTAAAGAGCGCGCGATTAATTCACCCCTCCACTTT.